This T cell receptor beta chain came from a study of blood T cells in healthy people across ages. The germline V gene encodes CDR1 DFQATT and CDR2 SNEGSKA (reference sequence). V was shortened by 2 bases and J by 5 bases, with 10 bases between the two germline ends. The CDR3 extends over 12 amino acids. There are a few counts of this clonotype. Per-sample PBMC isolation yielded at least 6.5 million cells. Alongside a J-beta primer mix, a sample-barcoded 5' primer served in a second PCR lasting about 7 to 11 cycles. With 12 random nucleotides, a template-switch adaptor tagged each individual cDNA molecule. TCRdb analysed the 5' RACE reads with MiXCR anew, one entry per CDR3 protein. The repertoire holds 790,000 or so distinct CDR3 sequences, with about 47% as singletons.

The chain couples TRBV20-1 to TRBJ2-7; no reliable D call. The origin of this receptor is a man older than 75 in good health. Sequences were obtained from blood. CDR3 bases: TGCAGTGCTAGACCTCCACCCCACGAGCAGTACTTC. Translated, it gives CSARPPPHEQYF.